These 3 T cell receptor beta chains were all obtained from the same sample, sequenced in a study of CD8 T cells in ankylosing spondylitis. Each CDR3 protein gets one entry after TCRdb re-called the 5' RACE reads with MiXCR. The sample includes around 300,000 distinct CDR3 sequences, 20% to 25% seen only once; the top ten take under 4%. Sequenced sample: blood, either unsorted or a sorted T cell fraction (not recorded which). These receptors were collected from a female donor with ankylosing spondylitis or in good health (not recorded which).

This clonotype was recorded a few times. The V call is TRBV6-1, the J call TRBJ2-7; TRBD1 might be the D (6 bases). V lost 6 bases and J lost 1, with 13 bases in between. Per germline, CDR1 MNHNS and CDR2 SASEGT. This CDR3 is built from 14 residues. CDR3 loop: CASREPGQSYEQYF. DNA of the CDR3: TGTGCCAGCAGAGAACCGGGACAATCCTACGAGCAGTACTTC.

V and J are TRBV20-1 and TRBJ2-7; the D is unclear. The V gene's germline CDR1 is DFQATT and CDR2 SNEGSKA (reference sequence). The length of the CDR3 is 11 residues. Trimming cost V 5 bases and J 3 bases, with 8 bases left between them. CDR3 residues: CSAGTVYEQYF. The CDR3 bases are TGCAGTGCTGGCACGGTCTACGAGCAGTACTTC.

With respect to this clonotype: The junction departs from the called germline gene at one end, perhaps through a read error. V and J are TRBV4-3 and TRBJ1-1, with D hard to call. CDR1 and CDR2 from the germline V gene are LGHNA and YSLEER. The CDR3 sequence is 14 residues long. The CDR3, as DNA: TGCGCCAGCAGCCAATCCTTAAAGAACACTGAAGCTTTATTT. It codes for CASSQSLKNTEALF.